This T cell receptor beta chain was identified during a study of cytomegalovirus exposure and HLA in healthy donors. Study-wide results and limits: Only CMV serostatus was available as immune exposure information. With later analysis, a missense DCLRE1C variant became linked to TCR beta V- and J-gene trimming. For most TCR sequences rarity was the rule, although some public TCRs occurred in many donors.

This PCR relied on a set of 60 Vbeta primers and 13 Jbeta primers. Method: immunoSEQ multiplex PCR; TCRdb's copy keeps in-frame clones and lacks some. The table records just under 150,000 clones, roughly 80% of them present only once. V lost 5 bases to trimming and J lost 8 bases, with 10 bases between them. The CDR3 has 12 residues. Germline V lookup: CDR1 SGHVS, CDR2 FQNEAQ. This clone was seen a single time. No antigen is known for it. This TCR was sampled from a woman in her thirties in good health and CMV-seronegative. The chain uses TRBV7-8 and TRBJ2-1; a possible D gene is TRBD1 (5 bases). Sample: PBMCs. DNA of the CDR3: TGTGCCAGCAGCCTAAGACAGTATGAGCAGTTCTTC. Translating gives CASSLRQYEQFF.